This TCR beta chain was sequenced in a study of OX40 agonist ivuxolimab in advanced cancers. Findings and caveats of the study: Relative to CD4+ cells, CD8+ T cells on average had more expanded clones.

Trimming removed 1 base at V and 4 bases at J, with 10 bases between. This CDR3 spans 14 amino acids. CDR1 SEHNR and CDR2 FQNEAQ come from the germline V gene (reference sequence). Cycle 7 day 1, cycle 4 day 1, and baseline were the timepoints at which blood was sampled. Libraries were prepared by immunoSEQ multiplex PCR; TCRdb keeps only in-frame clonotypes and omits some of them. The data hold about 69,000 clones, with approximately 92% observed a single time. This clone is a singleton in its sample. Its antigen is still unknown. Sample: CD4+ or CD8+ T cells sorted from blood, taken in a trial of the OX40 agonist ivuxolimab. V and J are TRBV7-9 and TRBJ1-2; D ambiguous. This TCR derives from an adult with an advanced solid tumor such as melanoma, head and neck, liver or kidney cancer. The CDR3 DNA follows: TGTGCCAGCAGCTTAGAAGGGCGACTCTATGGCTACACCTTC. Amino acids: CASSLEGRLYGYTF.